The source of this T cell receptor beta chain is a study of T cell responses to AZD1222 COVID-19 vaccine. Study context: Second-dose intervals of approximately 4 or approximately 12 weeks were pooled. Study-wide results and limits: Clonal diversity was possibly underestimated, and the donors were mostly white British, with more females.

Germline CDR1 reads SGHVS; CDR2 reads FQNEAQ. Trimming shortened V by 5 bases and J by 4 bases, and 8 bases separated the two germline ends. The CDR3 has 12 residues. Notes on this clone: Its antigen is unknown.

The protocol was immunoSEQ multiplex PCR, while the TCRdb copy is restricted to in-frame clones and leaves out a portion. Of 94,000 or so clones in the sample, 89% were seen once. The source material was peripheral blood, sampled on day 0 of AZD1222 vaccination. The chain combines TRBV7-8 with TRBJ1-2; no reliable D call. This TCR was sampled from an adult in good health. This CDR3 is CASSPDGYGYTF. In nucleotides, the CDR3 is TGTGCCAGCAGCCCCGACGGCTATGGCTACACCTTC.